The rows below give T cell receptor beta chains drawn from one sample of a study of blood T cell repertoires in COVID-19. Sequencing was performed with immunoSEQ multiplex PCR; in TCRdb, only in-frame clones are kept and a portion is missing. Among under 200,000 clones listed, 82% were seen once. Sample: PBMCs or T cells enriched from blood (not recorded which). The receptors were sampled from a man aged 50 or older who had recovered from COVID-19. Both conserved end residues are part of each CDR3. Fields, in order: J gene, clone size, D gene, V gene, CDR3 protein, CDR3 DNA. A D gene is named only where the DNA matches it firmly. Expanded clones get a size class; other rows say once, few or many, or leave the size out.

J: TRBJ1-5
size: -
D: -
V: TRBV5-4
CDR3: CASSLQGEGQPQHF
DNA: TGTGCCAGCAGCTTGCAGGGTGAAGGGCAGCCCCAGCATTTT

J: TRBJ2-1
size: -
D: TRBD2
V: TRBV6-5
CDR3: CASRGSGGAHEQFF
DNA: TGTGCCAGCAGGGGGAGCGGGGGGGCCCATGAGCAGTTCTTC

J: TRBJ1-2
size: -
D: -
V: TRBV19
CDR3: CASSRRGATNYGYTF
DNA: TGTGCCAGTAGTAGGCGTGGAGCCACTAACTATGGCTACACCTTC

J: TRBJ2-2
size: -
D: TRBD2
V: TRBV7-2
CDR3: CASSRDLTSGKDGELFF
DNA: TGTGCCAGCAGCCGTGATCTGACTAGCGGGAAGGACGGGGAGCTGTTTTTT

J: TRBJ1-3
size: -
D: TRBD1
V: TRBV27
CDR3: CASSPVGGQSGNTIYF
DNA: TGTGCCAGCAGTCCGGTGGGGGGACAGAGTGGAAACACCATATATTTT

J: TRBJ1-4
size: -
D: -
V: TRBV2
CDR3: CASRETRRPQGPTNEKLFF
DNA: TGTGCCAGCAGGGAAACGAGAAGACCACAGGGACCAACTAATGAAAAACTGTTTTTT

J: TRBJ2-7
size: -
D: -
V: TRBV6-5
CDR3: CASDSSRGEQYF
DNA: TGTGCCAGCGACTCCAGTCGGGGGGAGCAGTACTTC

J: TRBJ2-2
size: -
D: -
V: TRBV3-1/TRBV3-2
CDR3: CASSHGTDTGELFF
DNA: TGTGCCAGCAGCCATGGGACTGACACCGGGGAGCTGTTTTTT

J: TRBJ1-1
size: -
D: TRBD1
V: TRBV7-9
CDR3: CASSSRGLSNTEAFF
DNA: TGTGCCAGCAGCTCCAGGGGGCTTTCGAACACTGAAGCTTTCTTT

J: TRBJ2-3
size: -
D: TRBD2
V: TRBV9
CDR3: CASSLSGGATDTQYF
DNA: TGTGCCAGCAGCCTGAGCGGGGGGGCCACAGATACGCAGTATTTT

J: TRBJ2-7
size: few
D: TRBD1
V: TRBV25-1
CDR3: CASSETGTGGYEQYF
DNA: TGTGCCAGCAGTGAAACCGGGACAGGGGGCTACGAGCAGTACTTC

J: TRBJ1-3
size: -
D: -
V: TRBV23-1
CDR3: CASSPGGSGNTIYF
DNA: TGCGCCAGCAGTCCGGGGGGATCCGGAAACACCATATATTTT

J: TRBJ2-7
size: -
D: -
V: TRBV28
CDR3: CASTGQGTFYEQYF
DNA: TGTGCCAGCACCGGGCAGGGCACTTTTTACGAGCAGTACTTC

J: TRBJ2-4
size: -
D: TRBD1
V: TRBV19
CDR3: CASSGTGGLIAKNIQYF
DNA: TGTGCCAGTAGTGGGACAGGGGGCCTCATAGCCAAAAACATTCAGTACTTC

J: TRBJ1-2
size: -
D: TRBD1
V: TRBV20-1
CDR3: CSATGGGYTF
DNA: TGCAGTGCTACAGGGGGCGGCTACACCTTC

J: TRBJ1-2
size: -
D: TRBD1
V: TRBV27
CDR3: CASSNRGPGYGYTF
DNA: TGTGCCAGCAGTAACAGGGGGCCGGGCTATGGCTACACCTTC

J: TRBJ1-1
size: -
D: TRBD1
V: TRBV11-2
CDR3: CASSSRTGRTEAFF
DNA: TGTGCCAGCAGCTCCCGGACAGGGAGGACTGAAGCTTTCTTT

J: TRBJ1-2
size: -
D: TRBD1
V: TRBV9
CDR3: CASSVAGGDGYGYTF
DNA: TGTGCCAGCAGCGTAGCAGGGGGCGACGGCTATGGCTACACCTTC

J: TRBJ1-2
size: -
D: -
V: TRBV6-5
CDR3: CASRMTLTGGYTF
DNA: TGTGCCAGCAGGATGACACTCACCGGCGGCTACACCTTC

J: TRBJ2-5
size: once
D: -
V: TRBV5-6
CDR3: CASSLQETQYF
DNA: TGTGCCAGCAGTCTACAAGAGACCCAGTACTTC

J: TRBJ1-5
size: -
D: TRBD1
V: TRBV6-2/TRBV6-3
CDR3: CASSYTGQGDPNQPQHF
DNA: TGTGCCAGCAGTTACACGGGACAGGGGGATCCTAATCAGCCCCAGCATTTT

J: TRBJ2-1
size: -
D: TRBD2
V: TRBV5-1
CDR3: CASSFSSGTGYNEQFF
DNA: TGCGCCAGCAGCTTCTCTAGCGGAACGGGGTACAATGAGCAGTTCTTC

J: TRBJ1-5
size: -
D: -
V: TRBV6-5
CDR3: CASSYGGFSQPQHF
DNA: TGTGCCAGCAGTTACGGGGGGTTTAGTCAGCCCCAGCATTTT

J: TRBJ1-5
size: -
D: TRBD1
V: TRBV19
CDR3: CASRWDSLKPQHF
DNA: TGTGCCAGCCGATGGGACAGCCTAAAGCCCCAGCATTTT

J: TRBJ1-6
size: few
D: -
V: TRBV5-1
CDR3: CASKRVSEQGSSYNSPLHF
DNA: TGCGCCAGCAAACGTGTTTCGGAACAGGGTAGCTCCTATAATTCACCCCTCCACTTT

J: TRBJ1-5
size: once
D: -
V: TRBV6-5
CDR3: CASSFSGGAGQPQHF
DNA: TGTGCCAGCAGTTTTTCGGGGGGGGCTGGGCAGCCCCAGCATTTT

J: TRBJ2-2
size: -
D: TRBD1
V: TRBV28
CDR3: CASYTQGATGELFF
DNA: TGTGCCAGCTATACACAGGGGGCTACCGGGGAGCTGTTTTTT

J: TRBJ2-1
size: -
D: TRBD2
V: TRBV7-3
CDR3: CASSLSSGSVLYNEQFF
DNA: TGTGCCAGCAGCTTATCTAGCGGGAGTGTGTTATACAATGAGCAGTTCTTC

J: TRBJ1-6
size: -
D: -
V: TRBV6-2/TRBV6-3
CDR3: CASSNTGATYNSPLHF
DNA: TGTGCCAGCAGTAATACAGGAGCTACATATAATTCACCCCTCCACTTT

J: TRBJ1-5
size: -
D: TRBD1
V: TRBV5-6
CDR3: CASSSDRGDNQPQHF
DNA: TGTGCCAGCAGCTCGGACAGGGGAGACAATCAGCCCCAGCATTTT

J: TRBJ1-5
size: -
D: TRBD1
V: TRBV24-1
CDR3: CATSDLPGGYVDQPQHF
DNA: TGTGCCACCAGTGATCTACCAGGGGGTTATGTAGATCAGCCCCAGCATTTT

J: TRBJ1-2
size: -
D: TRBD1
V: TRBV6-5
CDR3: CASTPRDSYGYTF
DNA: TGTGCCAGCACCCCCCGGGACAGCTATGGCTACACCTTC

J: TRBJ1-4
size: -
D: -
V: TRBV5-8
CDR3: CASSLGQGGGEKLFF
DNA: TGTGCCAGCAGCTTGGGTCAGGGAGGTGGTGAAAAACTGTTTTTT

J: TRBJ2-1
size: once
D: TRBD1
V: TRBV18
CDR3: CASSPDRGPLFSSYNEQFF
DNA: TGTGCCAGCTCACCAGACAGGGGGCCCCTCTTCAGCTCCTACAATGAGCAGTTCTTC

J: TRBJ1-5
size: -
D: -
V: TRBV28
CDR3: CASRTNQPQHF
DNA: TGTGCCAGCAGGACTAATCAGCCCCAGCATTTT

J: TRBJ2-5
size: -
D: -
V: TRBV6-5
CDR3: CASSPEGETQYF
DNA: TGTGCCAGCAGTCCCGAGGGAGAGACCCAGTACTTC

J: TRBJ2-1
size: -
D: TRBD2
V: TRBV28
CDR3: CASSTSGRAYNEQFF
DNA: TGTGCCAGCAGCACCAGCGGGAGGGCCTACAATGAGCAGTTCTTC

J: TRBJ1-6
size: -
D: -
V: TRBV5-6
CDR3: CASSFILSSYNSPLHF
DNA: TGTGCCAGCAGCTTCATCCTGAGCTCCTATAATTCACCCCTCCACTTT

J: TRBJ2-7
size: few
D: -
V: TRBV4-1
CDR3: CASSQEWATQEQYF
DNA: TGCGCCAGCAGCCAAGAATGGGCCACCCAGGAGCAGTACTTC

J: TRBJ1-4
size: -
D: -
V: TRBV28
CDR3: CASSLGPYEKLFF
DNA: TGTGCCAGCAGTTTAGGGCCATATGAAAAACTGTTTTTT

J: TRBJ2-3
size: -
D: TRBD2
V: TRBV5-1
CDR3: CASSLIGGGGADTQYF
DNA: TGCGCCAGCAGCTTGATCGGCGGGGGAGGCGCAGATACGCAGTATTTT

J: TRBJ2-1
size: -
D: TRBD1
V: TRBV11-1
CDR3: CASSLEKDRGNNEQFF
DNA: TGTGCCAGCAGCTTAGAGAAGGACAGGGGCAACAATGAGCAGTTCTTC

J: TRBJ2-2
size: -
D: -
V: TRBV5-1
CDR3: CASSSSGYTGELFF
DNA: TGCGCCAGCAGCTCCTCGGGGTACACCGGGGAGCTGTTTTTT

J: TRBJ2-7
size: -
D: TRBD1
V: TRBV7-8
CDR3: CASSSDGTGYEQYF
DNA: TGTGCCAGCAGCTCCGACGGGACAGGGTACGAGCAGTACTTC

J: TRBJ1-6
size: -
D: -
V: TRBV19
CDR3: CASSSRGSPLHF
DNA: TGTGCCAGTAGTTCCAGGGGCTCACCCCTCCACTTT

J: TRBJ2-7
size: -
D: TRBD1
V: TRBV15
CDR3: CATSRVPGTGSYEQYF
DNA: TGTGCCACCAGCAGAGTTCCCGGGACAGGCTCCTACGAGCAGTACTTC

J: TRBJ2-2
size: few
D: -
V: TRBV7-3
CDR3: CASSLYSGSTGELFF
DNA: TGTGCCAGCAGCCTGTACTCGGGTTCGACCGGGGAGCTGTTTTTT

J: TRBJ2-5
size: -
D: TRBD2
V: TRBV10-3
CDR3: CAISEFRLAGAETQYF
DNA: TGTGCCATCAGTGAGTTTCGACTAGCGGGAGCAGAGACCCAGTACTTC

J: TRBJ2-7
size: once
D: TRBD2
V: TRBV11-3
CDR3: CASSFFSGRRAYEQYF
DNA: TGTGCCAGCAGCTTCTTTAGCGGGAGAAGGGCCTACGAGCAGTACTTC

J: TRBJ1-3
size: -
D: -
V: TRBV9
CDR3: CASSVGSSHGNTIYF
DNA: TGTGCCAGCAGCGTAGGGTCGAGTCATGGAAACACCATATATTTT

J: TRBJ1-1
size: -
D: TRBD1
V: TRBV19
CDR3: CASSKTTGGSRNTEAFF
DNA: TGTGCCAGTAGTAAAACAACAGGGGGCAGCCGGAACACTGAAGCTTTCTTT

J: TRBJ2-3
size: -
D: TRBD2
V: TRBV18
CDR3: CASSPGDYTQYF
DNA: TGTGCCAGCTCACCAGGGGACTACACGCAGTATTTT

J: TRBJ1-5
size: -
D: -
V: TRBV6-2/TRBV6-3
CDR3: CASSYSTDPSPQHF
DNA: TGTGCCAGCAGTTACTCGACAGACCCGAGCCCCCAGCATTTT

J: TRBJ2-7
size: -
D: -
V: TRBV6-1
CDR3: CASSVGAFGSSYEQYF
DNA: TGTGCCAGCAGTGTGGGGGCTTTTGGGAGCTCCTACGAGCAGTACTTC

J: TRBJ2-3
size: -
D: TRBD2
V: TRBV2
CDR3: CASSSPLAGGPLGRQYF
DNA: TGTGCCAGCAGTTCCCCACTAGCGGGAGGCCCCCTAGGGAGGCAGTATTTT